Below, one T cell receptor (beta chain) is given with its context. The record originates from a study of T cell responses to AZD1222 COVID-19 vaccine. In germline, CDR1 is SEHNR, CDR2 FQNEAQ (reference sequence). The J segment lost 4 bases and the V segment lost 3 bases, leaving 8 bases of the junction unmatched. CDR3 length: 16 amino acids. Clones were read by immunoSEQ multiplex PCR, and TCRdb kept only the in-frame ones, dropping some. The data show under 95,000 clones, 87% seen once. The material sequenced was peripheral blood, taken 28 days after the second AZD1222 dose. This receptor was identified in an adult who received the AZD1222 COVID-19 vaccine. The rearrangement links TRBV7-9 to TRBJ2-3; 9 nucleotides align to TRBD2. The CDR3 sequence is CASSFVGGGAPDTQYF. The CDR3 DNA reads TGTGCCAGCAGCTTCGTAGGCGGGGGGGCCCCAGATACGCAGTATTTT.